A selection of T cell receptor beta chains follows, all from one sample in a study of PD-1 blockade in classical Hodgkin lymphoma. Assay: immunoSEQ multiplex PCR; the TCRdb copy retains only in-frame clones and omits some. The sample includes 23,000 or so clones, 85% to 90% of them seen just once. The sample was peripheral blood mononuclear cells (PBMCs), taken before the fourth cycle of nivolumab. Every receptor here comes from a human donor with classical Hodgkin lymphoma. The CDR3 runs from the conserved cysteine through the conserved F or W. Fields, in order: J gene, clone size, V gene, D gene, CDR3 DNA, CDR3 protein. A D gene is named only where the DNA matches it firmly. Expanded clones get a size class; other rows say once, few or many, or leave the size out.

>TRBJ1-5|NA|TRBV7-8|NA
TGTGCCAGCAGCTTAGCGGGTCAGCCCCAGCATTTT
CASSLAGQPQHF
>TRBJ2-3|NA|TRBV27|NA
TGTGCCAGCAGGACTCGACTCACTAGCACAGATACGCAGTATTTT
CASRTRLTSTDTQYF
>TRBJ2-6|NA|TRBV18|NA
TGTGCCAGCTCACTCGACAGCAGCTCTGGGGCCAACGTCCTGACTTTC
CASSLDSSSGANVLTF
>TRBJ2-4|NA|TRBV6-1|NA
TGTGCCAGCAGTGAAAGGCCCGGGTGGGGGTACTTC
CASSERPGWGYF
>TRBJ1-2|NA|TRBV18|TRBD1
TGTGCCAGCTCACCTCGACCGGACAGGGGGCACGGCTACACCTTC
CASSPRPDRGHGYTF
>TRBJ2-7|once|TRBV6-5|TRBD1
TGTGCCAGTTCTCCGGGACAGAGCTACGAGCAGTACTTC
CASSPGQSYEQYF
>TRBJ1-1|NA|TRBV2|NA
TGTGCCAGCAGTGAGGCCGCGATGAGTCCTGAAGCTTTCTTT
CASSEAAMSPEAFF
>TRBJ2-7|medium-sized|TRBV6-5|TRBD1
TGTGCCAGCAGCCGGGACAGGGCGAGAGAGCAGTACTTC
CASSRDRAREQYF
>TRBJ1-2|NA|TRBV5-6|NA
TGTGCCAGCAGCTCACCGGGACTCCTCACCCATGGCTACACCTTC
CASSSPGLLTHGYTF
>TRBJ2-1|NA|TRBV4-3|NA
TGCGCCAGCAGCCAAGGGCGCGGTGGCGCGGGGTACTCCTACAATGAGCAGTTCTTC
CASSQGRGGAGYSYNEQFF
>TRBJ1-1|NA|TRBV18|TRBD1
TGTGCCAGCTCAGGACAGGGGGCGGACACTGAAGCTTTCTTT
CASSGQGADTEAFF
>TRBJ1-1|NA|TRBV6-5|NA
TGTGCCAGCAGTTTATTTCAGTTGAATGAAGCTTTCTTT
CASSLFQLNEAFF
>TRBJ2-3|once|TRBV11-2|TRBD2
TGTGCCAGCAGCTGGACTAGCGGGAAAGCAGATACGCAGTATTTT
CASSWTSGKADTQYF
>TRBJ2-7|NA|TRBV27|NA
TGTGCCAGCAGTCTCGTGGGGTTTTCGTCCTACGAGCAGTACTTC
CASSLVGFSSYEQYF
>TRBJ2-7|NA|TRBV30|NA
TGTGCCTGGAGTGTATTGGCCTCCACCGAGCAGTACTTC
CAWSVLASTEQYF
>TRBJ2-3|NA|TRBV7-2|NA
TGTGCCAGCAGCTTGAGGGCAGATACGCAGTATTTT
CASSLRADTQYF
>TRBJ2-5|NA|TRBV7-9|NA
TGTGCCAGCAGCTTATCTGGCGGTGGAGCAGGAAAGACCCAGTACTTC
CASSLSGGGAGKTQYF
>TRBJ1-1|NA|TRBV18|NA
TGTGCCAGCTCACCATCTTTTGGGGACACTGAAGCTTTCTTT
CASSPSFGDTEAFF
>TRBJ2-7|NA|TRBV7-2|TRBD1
TGTGCCAGCAGCTTAGGCGGGACAGGGGTTTACGAGCAGTACTTC
CASSLGGTGVYEQYF
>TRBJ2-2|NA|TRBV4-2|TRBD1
TGTGCCAGCAGCCAAGTGGGACAGGGTCGAACCGGGGAGCTGTTTTTT
CASSQVGQGRTGELFF
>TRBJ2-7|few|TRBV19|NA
TGTGCCAGTAGTAGAGGGACTTCCAGGGGCTACGAGCAGTACTTC
CASSRGTSRGYEQYF
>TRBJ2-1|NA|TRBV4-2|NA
TGTGCCAGCAGCCAAGACCCCGGCGCGAGCTCCTACAATGAGCAGTTCTTC
CASSQDPGASSYNEQFF
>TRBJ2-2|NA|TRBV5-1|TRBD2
TGCGCCAGCAGCCCCCCGGGACTAGCTGTCACCGGGGAGCTGTTTTTT
CASSPPGLAVTGELFF
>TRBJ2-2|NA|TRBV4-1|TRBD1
TGCGCCAGCAGCCAACCGGGACAGAAGAACACCGGGGAGCTGTTTTTT
CASSQPGQKNTGELFF
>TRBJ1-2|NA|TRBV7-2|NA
TGTGCCAGCAGTCGCAGGGGCGACTATGGCTACACCTTC
CASSRRGDYGYTF
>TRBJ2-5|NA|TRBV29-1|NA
TGCAGCGGCCGGACAGTAATGGAAGAGACCCAGTACTTC
CSGRTVMEETQYF
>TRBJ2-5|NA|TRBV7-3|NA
TGTGCCAGCAGCTTTAGTTCCCAAGAGACCCAGTACTTC
CASSFSSQETQYF
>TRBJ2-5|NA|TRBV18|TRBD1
TGTGCCAGCTCACCTACCGGACAGGGGACCTACGAGCAGCACTTC
CASSPTGQGTYEQHF
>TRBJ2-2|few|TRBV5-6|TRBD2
TGTGCCAGCAGATCACTCCCGGGACTAGCGACCGCCGGGGAGCTGTTTTTT
CASRSLPGLATAGELFF
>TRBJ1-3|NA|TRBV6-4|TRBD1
TGTGCCAGCAGTGACCGCCCCCGGACAGGGGGCCGTGGAGGAAACACCATATATTTT
CASSDRPRTGGRGGNTIYF
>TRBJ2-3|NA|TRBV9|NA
TGTGCCAGCAGCGGAGGGGGGCGGGAGCGAGGCACAGATACGCAGTATTTT
CASSGGGRERGTDTQYF
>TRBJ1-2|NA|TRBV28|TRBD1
TGTGCCAGCAGTCGGGACAGGGGATGGATTGGCTACACCTTC
CASSRDRGWIGYTF
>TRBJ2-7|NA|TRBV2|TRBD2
TGTGCCGGCACTAGCGGGACCAGAACCTACGAGCAGTACTTC
CAGTSGTRTYEQYF
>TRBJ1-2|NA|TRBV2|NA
TGTGCCAGCAGTGCACAAAGTATCGACTATGGCTACACCTTC
CASSAQSIDYGYTF
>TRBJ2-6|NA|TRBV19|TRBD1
TGTGCCAGTAGCTCCCACACAGGGGTGGAAGGGGCCAACGTCCTGACTTTC
CASSSHTGVEGANVLTF
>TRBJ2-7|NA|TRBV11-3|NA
TGTGCCAGCAGCTTAGTGAGTAGGTCGGAGCAGTACTTC
CASSLVSRSEQYF
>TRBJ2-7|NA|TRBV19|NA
TGTGCCAGTAGTCCACTCTTGCAGTACTTC
CASSPLLQYF
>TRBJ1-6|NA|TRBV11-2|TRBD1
TGTGCCAGCAGCTTCCAGACAGGGATCGAACTCCACTTT
CASSFQTGIELHF
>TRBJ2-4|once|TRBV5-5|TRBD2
TGTGCCAGCAGCTTGGTGTCTAGCGGGAGGGAAGGGACCAAAAACATTCAGTACTTC
CASSLVSSGREGTKNIQYF
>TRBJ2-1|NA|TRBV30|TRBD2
TGTGCCTGGAGTCCGGGACTAGCGGTTTCGGGGAATGAGCAGTTCTTC
CAWSPGLAVSGNEQFF
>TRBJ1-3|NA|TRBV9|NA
TGTGCCAGCAGCGTAGGAGTAGGGGTGACTGGAAACACCATATATTTT
CASSVGVGVTGNTIYF
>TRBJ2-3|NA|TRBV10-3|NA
TGTGCCATCAGGGGGCGAGATACAGATACGCAGTATTTT
CAIRGRDTDTQYF
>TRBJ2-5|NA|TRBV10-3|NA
TGTGCCATCAGTGGTGCTCGAAGGGAGACCCAGTACTTC
CAISGARRETQYF
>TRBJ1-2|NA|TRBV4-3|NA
TGCGCCAGCAGCCAGGCCGGGACATCCAACTATGGCTACACCTTC
CASSQAGTSNYGYTF
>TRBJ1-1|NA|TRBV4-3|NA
TGCGCCAGCAGCCAAGATGGGCAGACGAACACTGAAGCTTTCTTT
CASSQDGQTNTEAFF
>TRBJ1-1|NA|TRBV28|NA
TGTGCCAGCAGTTTTGGGAGACCCTGGACGGAAGTCCCTGAAGCTTTCTTT
CASSFGRPWTEVPEAFF
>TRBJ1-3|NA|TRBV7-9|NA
TGTGCCAGCAGCCCCGGACAGCCCTCTGGAAACACCATATATTTT
CASSPGQPSGNTIYF